This T cell receptor (beta chain) derives from a study of T cell responses to AZD1222 COVID-19 vaccine. On this clone: The antigen remains undetermined.

The germline gives CDR1 SGHTA, CDR2 FQGNSA. The CDR3 length is 16 residues. The V and J ends lost 0 bases and 4 bases, in that order; junction bases with no gene match: 5. Study-level results: Among spike-specific TCRs, nearly half reportedly target unmutated variant regions. Spike-wide coverage was observed for vaccine-associated CD4 TCRs, with dominant responses at 160-218 and 743-854. White British people made up most donors, females outnumbered males, and clonal diversity was possibly underestimated. All repertoire sampling was performed exclusively after the peak T cell response.

TCRdb's copy holds only in-frame clones and misses some; the assay was immunoSEQ multiplex PCR. The sample carries about 120,000 clones, approximately 85% recorded once. This chain uses TRBV7-2 with TRBJ1-2, with TRBD1 identical over 10 bases. The material was peripheral blood, obtained on day 0 of AZD1222 vaccination. The TCR sequence derives from an adult in good health. DNA for the CDR3: TGTGCCAGCAGCTTAGCCGGGACAGGGGACCTCTATGGCTACACCTTC. It translates to CASSLAGTGDLYGYTF.